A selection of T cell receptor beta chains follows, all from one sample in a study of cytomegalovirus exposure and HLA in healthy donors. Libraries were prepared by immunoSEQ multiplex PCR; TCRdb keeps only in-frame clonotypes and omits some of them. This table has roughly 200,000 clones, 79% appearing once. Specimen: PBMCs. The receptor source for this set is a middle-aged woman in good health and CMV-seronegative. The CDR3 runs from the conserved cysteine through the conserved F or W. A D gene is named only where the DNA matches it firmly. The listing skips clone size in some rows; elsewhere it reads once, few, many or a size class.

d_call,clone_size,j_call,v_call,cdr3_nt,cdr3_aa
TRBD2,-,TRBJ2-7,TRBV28,TGTGCCAGCAGTTTCTGGTCGGGAGGGGCGTTCGAGCAGTACTTC,CASSFWSGGAFEQYF
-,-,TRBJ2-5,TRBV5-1,TGCGCCAGCAGCCCCCGGGGGTTCCCGGGGACCCAGTACTTC,CASSPRGFPGTQYF
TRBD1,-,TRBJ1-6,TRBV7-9,TGTGCCAGCAGCTTAGGGCAGGGGGCTGGGAATTCACCCCTCCACTTT,CASSLGQGAGNSPLHF
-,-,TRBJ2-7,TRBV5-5,TGTGCCAGCAGCTCCGCCGCAGGGCGATACGAGCAGTACTTC,CASSSAAGRYEQYF
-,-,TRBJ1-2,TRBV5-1,TGCGCCAGCAGCTTGGTACAGGGAGCTAACTATGGCTACACCTTC,CASSLVQGANYGYTF
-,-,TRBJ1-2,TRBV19,TGTGCCAGTAGTGGCAAGAAGGGACTCGGGAGTGGCTACACCTTC,CASSGKKGLGSGYTF
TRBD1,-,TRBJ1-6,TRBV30,TGTGCCTGGAGTGCAGACAGGGGGGTTGCCTATAATTCACCCCTCCACTTT,CAWSADRGVAYNSPLHF
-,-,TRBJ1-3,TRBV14,TGTGCCAGCAGCCAACCAGGGAACACCATATATTTT,CASSQPGNTIYF
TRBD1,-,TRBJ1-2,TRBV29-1,TGCAGCGTTGTAGACAGGGGTGCCTATGGCTACACCTTC,CSVVDRGAYGYTF
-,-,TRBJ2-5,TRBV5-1,TGCGCCAGCGGAACGGGGGAGAGGGGCTGGGAGACCCAGTACTTC,CASGTGERGWETQYF
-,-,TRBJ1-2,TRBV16,TGTGCCAGCAGCCAATCAAGGCAGGGCTATGGCTACACCTTC,CASSQSRQGYGYTF
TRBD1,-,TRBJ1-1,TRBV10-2,TGCGCCAGCAGTGAGTCGGGACAGGCCACTGAAGCTTTCTTT,CASSESGQATEAFF
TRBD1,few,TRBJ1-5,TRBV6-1,TGTGCCAGCAGCGGGGACAGCCATAGCAATCAGCCCCAGCATTTT,CASSGDSHSNQPQHF
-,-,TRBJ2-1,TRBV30,TGTGCCTGGAGTGGGACAGTTTACAATGAGCAGTTCTTC,CAWSGTVYNEQFF
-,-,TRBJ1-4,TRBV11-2,TGTGCCAGCACCTTGGGGGGAGAAAAACTGTTTTTT,CASTLGGEKLFF
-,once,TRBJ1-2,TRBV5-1,TGCGCCAGCAGCGAAGAGGGACACGTGGGGGGCTACACCTTC,CASSEEGHVGGYTF
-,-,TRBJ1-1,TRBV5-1,-,CASSLDSSGQGRTEAFF
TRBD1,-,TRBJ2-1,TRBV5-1,TGCGCCAGCAGCTTGGTCCAGGGGGCTTTTGAGCAGTTCTTC,CASSLVQGAFEQFF
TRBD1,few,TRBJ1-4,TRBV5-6,TGTGCCAGCGGACAGGGGGTCAGTACTAATGAAAAACTGTTTTTT,CASGQGVSTNEKLFF
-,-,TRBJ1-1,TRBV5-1,TGCGCCAGCAGTCGGGTCACAGGCCTCTCTGAAGCTTTCTTT,CASSRVTGLSEAFF
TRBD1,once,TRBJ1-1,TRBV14,TGTGCCAGCAGCCTAAGGACAGGGTCGAACACTGAAGCTTTCTTT,CASSLRTGSNTEAFF
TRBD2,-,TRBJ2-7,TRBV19,TGTGCCAGTAGTATAGTGGGACTAGCGGGAGAGACTCCCTACGAGCAGTACTTC,CASSIVGLAGETPYEQYF
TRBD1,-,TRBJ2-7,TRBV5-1,TGCGCCAGCAGCCCGGACAGGTCCACCTACGAGCAGTACTTC,CASSPDRSTYEQYF
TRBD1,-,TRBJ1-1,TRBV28,TGTGCCAGCGGACAGGCCAACACTGAAGCTTTCTTT,CASGQANTEAFF
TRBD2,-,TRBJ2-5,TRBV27,TGTGCCAGCAGTTCCCCCAAGCGGGGGGAGACCCAGTACTTC,CASSSPKRGETQYF
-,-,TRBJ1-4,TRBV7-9,TGTGCCAGCAGCTTAGCCACAACTAATGAAAAACTGTTTTTT,CASSLATTNEKLFF